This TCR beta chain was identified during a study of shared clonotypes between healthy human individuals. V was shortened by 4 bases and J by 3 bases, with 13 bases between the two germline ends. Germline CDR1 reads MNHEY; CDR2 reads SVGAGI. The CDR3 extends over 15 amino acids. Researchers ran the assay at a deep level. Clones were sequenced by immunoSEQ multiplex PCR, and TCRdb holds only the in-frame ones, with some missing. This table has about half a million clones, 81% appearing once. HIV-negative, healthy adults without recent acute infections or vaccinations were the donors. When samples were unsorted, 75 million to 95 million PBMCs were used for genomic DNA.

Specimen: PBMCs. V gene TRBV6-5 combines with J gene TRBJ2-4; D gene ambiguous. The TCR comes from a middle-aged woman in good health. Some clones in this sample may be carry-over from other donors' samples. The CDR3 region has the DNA TGTGCCAGCAGTTCTGCCGGTTTTGTCAAAAACATTCAGTACTTC. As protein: CASSSAGFVKNIQYF.